A single TCR beta chain is shown here with its context. Germline CDR1 SGHRS, CDR2 YFSETQ. This CDR3 is 13 amino acids long. V trimming: 1 base; J trimming: 6 bases; junction bases outside the gene matches: 2. Unique molecular identifiers tagged the TCRbeta library. A single record per CDR3 protein comes from TCRdb applying MiXCR to the PCR reads. The sample comprises 170,000 or so distinct CDR3 sequences, roughly 6.8% of which are singletons, and around 3.1% rests with the top ten. This specimen comes from a study of T-cell reconstitution after alpha-beta-depleted transplantation in children. The sequence was collected from a human donor who donated a stem cell graft to a child with Wiskott-Aldrich syndrome. The chain joins TRBV5-1 to TRBJ1-2; 8 positions match TRBD1. The source material was PBMCs from the stem cell graft donor, sampled from the stem cell graft. This chain's CDR3 is CASSLSTGDGYTF. The CDR3 bases are TGCGCCAGCAGCTTGTCGACAGGGGATGGCTACACCTTC.